These 32 T cell receptor beta chains share one sample of origin, sequenced in a study of immune evolution from preneoplasia to lung adenocarcinoma. Clones were read by immunoSEQ multiplex PCR, and TCRdb kept only the in-frame ones, dropping some. The data show some 5,000 clones, over 70% seen once. The sequencing sample was made of FFPE minimally invasive lung adenocarcinoma tissue. The origin of the receptors is a person aged 60-80 years with lung adenocarcinoma.

The chain combines TRBV29-1 with TRBJ2-5; TRBD1 matches 10 bases. The CDR3 spans 14 residues. The V segment lost 7 bases and the J segment 5 bases; nucleotides outside the gene matches: 10. Germline V gene data show CDR1 as SQVTM and CDR2 as ANQGSEA. The CDR3 sequence: CSAGQGGFRETQYF. As DNA, the CDR3 is TGCAGCGCAGGACAGGGGGGATTTAGGGAGACCCAGTACTTC.

The chain recombines TRBV11-3 with TRBJ1-1; TRBD1 matches at 7 bases. The CDR3 sequence is 13 residues long. CDR1 SGHNT and CDR2 YENEEA come from the germline V gene. V trimming: 4 bases; J trimming: 7 bases; junction bases outside the gene matches: 6. The CDR3 loop is CASSSGGTREAFF. The CDR3 DNA reads as TGTGCCAGCAGCTCAGGGGGGACTCGTGAAGCTTTCTTT.

This sequence joins TRBV28 and TRBJ1-5; TRBD1 might be the D (5 bases). Trimming stripped 4 bases from V and 3 bases from J, with 19 bases between. The CDR3 extends over 17 amino acids. The germline V gene has CDR1 MDHEN and CDR2 SYDVKM. The CDR3 is CASSSLGGTAYNQPQHF. The CDR3 DNA follows: TGTGCCAGCAGTTCCCTGGGCGGGACCGCATACAATCAGCCCCAGCATTTT.

The genes are TRBV14 and TRBJ2-7; D is unclear. This CDR3 contains 13 residues. The germline V gene has CDR1 SGHDN and CDR2 FVKESK. The V end was cut by 2 bases, the J end by 5 bases, with 10 bases between. Here the CDR3 DNA reads TGTGCCAGCAGCCAAAATACTAAGGACGAGCAGTACTTC. Translation: CASSQNTKDEQYF. The full variable domain, rest sourced from reference TRBV14 and TRBJ2-7, is EAGVTQFPSHSVIEKGQTVTLRCDPISGHDNLYWYRRVMGKEIKFLLHFVKESKQDESGMPNNRFLAERTGGTYSTLKVQPAELEDSGVYFCASSQNTKDEQYFGPGTRLTVT.

This clone is large. This rearrangement joins TRBV10-3 to TRBJ1-1; a possible D gene is TRBD1 (5 bases). The CDR3 totals 15 residues. The germline V gene encodes CDR1 ENHRY and CDR2 SYGVKD. The V end lost 0 bases, the J end lost 3 bases, and 11 bases lay between the germline ends. CDR3 coding DNA: TGTGCCATCAGTGAGTCTAGGGGCAGATACACTGAAGCTTTCTTT. It is translated as CAISESRGRYTEAFF.

V gene TRBV6-6 combines with J gene TRBJ2-2; D not resolved. The length of the CDR3 is 14 residues. CDR1 and CDR2 (germline): MNHNY, SVGAGI (reference sequence). V lost 7 bases and J lost 1, with 10 bases in between. This chain's CDR3 is CASNLKQNTGELFF. In DNA form, the CDR3 reads TGTGCCAGCAACCTAAAGCAGAACACCGGGGAGCTGTTTTTT.

The chain uses TRBV10-3 and TRBJ2-7, with D tentatively TRBD2 (6 bases). The CDR3 sequence is 15 residues long. Trimming took off 3 bases at V and 0 bases at J, with 12 bases between the two ends. Per germline, CDR1 ENHRY and CDR2 SYGVKD. CDR3 nucleotides: TGTGCCATCAGTGATGAGCGGAGGGGCTCCTACGAGCAGTACTTC. This translates into CAISDERRGSYEQYF.

In its sample, this clone was seen once. CDR3 residues: CASSRDRVAVYGYTF. The CDR3 region has the DNA TGTGCCAGCAGCCGAGACAGGGTCGCGGTCTATGGCTACACCTTC. The genes are TRBV11-2 and TRBJ1-2, with 7 nucleotides matching TRBD1. V lost 5 bases, J lost 4 bases, and 10 bases stayed unmatched. The CDR3 totals 15 residues. CDR1 is SGHAT and CDR2 is FQNNGV in the germline V gene.

V gene TRBV7-2 combines with J gene TRBJ1-1; TRBD1 is a possible D gene (6 bases). This CDR3 is 12 amino acids long. The germline V gene has CDR1 SGHTA and CDR2 FQGNSA. The germline V and J ends were trimmed by 1 base and 11 bases, with 11 bases remaining between them. The CDR3 DNA reads as TGTGCCAGCAGCTTAGGTCCAGGGGCGGCTTTCTTT. Its translation is CASSLGPGAAFF.

V gene TRBV4-1 combines with J gene TRBJ1-1, with D uncertain. This CDR3 has 13 residues. Deletions cut 4 bases from V and 7 bases from J, with 13 bases between. CDR1 MGHRA and CDR2 YSYEKL come from the germline V gene. Written as DNA, the CDR3 is TGCGCCAGCAGCCCCTTACCGGGCCATGAAGCTTTCTTT. It yields the protein CASSPLPGHEAFF.

CDR3 sequence: CASSPFGGDTEAFF. In DNA, the CDR3 is TGTGCCAGCTCCCCCTTTGGCGGGGACACTGAAGCTTTCTTT. This rearrangement joins TRBV18 to TRBJ1-1, with D unclear. Germline CDR1 is KGHSH and CDR2 is LQKENI. The CDR3 sequence is 14 residues long. Trimming left V 6 bases short and J 3 bases short, with 14 bases between.

V gene TRBV20-1 combines with J gene TRBJ2-1; no definite D call. CDR1 and CDR2 (germline): DFQATT, SNEGSKA (reference sequence). V lost 6 bases and J lost 6, with 6 bases in between. The CDR3 contains 10 residues. CDR3 nucleotide sequence: TGCAGTGCCTTACGCAATGAGCAGTTCTTC. Translating it yields CSALRNEQFF.

The chain joins TRBV6-4 to TRBJ2-3, with 7 positions matching TRBD1. The junction had 6 bases not matched to a gene; V was cut back by 5 bases and J by 4 bases. The CDR3 extends over 14 amino acids. Germline values: CDR1 MRHNA, CDR2 SNTAGT. This chain's CDR3 is CASSLSGGADTQYF. The CDR3 DNA sequence: TGTGCCAGCAGTTTGTCAGGGGGAGCAGATACGCAGTATTTT.

J is TRBJ1-1 and V is TRBV19; the D gene is possibly TRBD1 (5 bases). The CDR3 runs 14 residues. CDR1 and CDR2 from the germline V gene are LNHDA and SQIVND (reference sequence). With 5 bases removed from V and 1 base from J, the gap between germline ends came to 11 bases. CDR3 amino acids: CASSPPGGNTEAFF. For the CDR3, the DNA is TGTGCCAGTAGTCCTCCGGGGGGGAACACTGAAGCTTTCTTT.

This clone was recorded a few times. V usage is TRBV6-6 and J usage is TRBJ2-1, with a tentative D call TRBD2 (5 bases). V was shortened by 7 bases and J by 7 bases, with 20 bases between the two germline ends. The CDR3 contains 15 residues. Germline CDR1 MNHNY, CDR2 SVGAGI (reference sequence). The CDR3 DNA sequence: TGTGCCAGCAATCCAGCGGACCACCAGGAGAATGAGCAGTTCTTC. This encodes CASNPADHQENEQFF.

The chain carries TRBV10-1 and TRBJ1-2; perhaps TRBD1 as D (6 bases). This CDR3 is 14 amino acids long. V lost 0 bases and J lost 4, with 9 bases in between. CDR1 WNHNN and CDR2 SYGVQD come from the germline V gene (reference sequence). This chain's CDR3 is CASSESGQTYGYTF. The CDR3 DNA reads as TGCGCCAGCAGTGAGTCAGGACAGACCTATGGCTACACCTTC.

The chain combines TRBV14 with TRBJ2-2, with 13 bases matching TRBD2. V was pared by 4 bases and J by 7 bases, with 9 bases of the junction left unmatched. The length of the CDR3 is 17 residues. Germline values: CDR1 SGHDN, CDR2 FVKESK. The CDR3 DNA sequence: TGTGCCAGCAGCCCAAAGGGACTAGCGGGACTGAACGGGGAGCTGTTTTTT. It specifies CASSPKGLAGLNGELFF.

The V and J genes are TRBV21-1 and TRBJ2-7; TRBD1, as called in the table, went unchecked against the DNA. TRBV21-1 corresponds to a pseudogene. This CDR3 has 15 amino acids. Written as DNA, the CDR3 is TGTGCCAGCAGCAAAGAGGGACAGGGCGCCAACGAGCAGTACTTC. Its translation is CASSKEGQGANEQYF.

In nucleotides, the CDR3 is TGCAGCGACGCGGGTAGCACAGATACGCAGTATTTT. It yields the protein CSDAGSTDTQYF. The V gene is TRBV29-1, the J gene TRBJ2-3, with D possibly being TRBD2 (5 bases). The CDR3 is 12 amino acids. Trimming stripped 7 bases from V and 0 bases from J, with 8 bases between. Germline CDR1 reads SQVTM; CDR2 reads ANQGSEA.

This chain joins TRBV7-2 and TRBJ2-1, with D uncertain. Trimming removed 0 bases at V and 6 bases at J, with 6 bases between. This CDR3 has 13 residues. Germline V gene sequence: CDR1 SGHTA, CDR2 FQGNSA. CDR3 region: CASSLALFNEQFF. The CDR3 DNA follows: TGTGCCAGCAGCTTAGCGCTTTTCAATGAGCAGTTCTTC.

This clone was seen more than once but under ten times. The chain combines TRBV28 with TRBJ1-2; maybe TRBD1 (5 bases). CDR1 is MDHEN, CDR2 SYDVKM, per germline. The CDR3 runs to 9 residues. Trimming shortened V by 8 bases and J by 9 bases, and 7 bases separated the two germline ends. The CDR3 loop reads CASGARYTF. As DNA, the CDR3 is TGTGCCAGCGGGGCCCGCTACACCTTC.

This clone appeared a few times. Other DNA variants within this sample encode the same CDR3. V gene TRBV9 combines with J gene TRBJ2-1; a weak D match, TRBD2 (5 bases). Between the trimmed V and J ends, which lost 0 bases and 5 bases, there was a span of 9 bases. Germline V gene data show CDR1 as SGDLS and CDR2 as YYNGEE. This CDR3 is 14 amino acids long. The CDR3 bases are TGTGCCAGCAGCGTAGGGCGGACTGACAATGAGCAGTTCTTC. Protein sequence: CASSVGRTDNEQFF.

The CDR3 DNA reads TGTGCCAGCAGCGTACGTGACAGGTGGGCAAATGAGCAGTTCTTC. Translated, it gives CASSVRDRWANEQFF. The chain links TRBV9 to TRBJ2-1, with D perhaps matching TRBD1 (6 bases). Germline V gene sequence: CDR1 SGDLS, CDR2 YYNGEE. V was shortened by 1 base and J by 7 bases, with 15 bases between the two germline ends. The CDR3 sequence is 15 residues long.

In nucleotides, the CDR3 is TGTGCCAGCAGCTTATTCCCAGCCGATGGCTACACCTTC. It yields the protein CASSLFPADGYTF. The V call is TRBV7-2, the J call TRBJ1-2; D unclear. The CDR3 loop spans 13 amino acids. Germline values: CDR1 SGHTA, CDR2 FQGNSA. V lost 2 bases and J 6 bases, leaving 10 bases between the germline ends.

The chain is built from TRBV30 and TRBJ1-1; D gene ambiguous. The V gene lost 3 bases and the J gene lost 5 bases, with 13 bases spanning the gap. In germline, CDR1 is GTSNPN, CDR2 SVGIG (reference sequence). This CDR3 spans 13 amino acids. The CDR3 sequence: CAWSGSGFTEAFF. The DNA for the CDR3 is TGTGCCTGGAGCGGGTCCGGGTTTACTGAAGCTTTCTTT.

The chain uses TRBV5-1 and TRBJ2-2; 9 bases agree with TRBD2. Trimming removed 2 bases from V and 3 bases from J; junction bases left unmatched: 5. This CDR3 is 16 amino acids long. Germline lookup yields CDR1 SGHRS and CDR2 YFSETQ. DNA of the CDR3: TGCGCCAGCAGCTTTAGCGTAGCGGGAGACACCGGGGAGCTGTTTTTT. Protein: CASSFSVAGDTGELFF.

The chain combines TRBV14 with TRBJ2-7; D is possibly TRBD1 or TRBD2 (6 bases each). The CDR3 contains 14 residues. The germline V gene has CDR1 SGHDN and CDR2 FVKESK. V was cut by 1 base and J by 1 base, with 8 bases left in between. CDR3: CASSQGGASYEQYF. The DNA for the CDR3 is TGTGCCAGCAGCCAAGGGGGGGCATCCTACGAGCAGTACTTC.

The CDR3: CASSQDWAGGEEQYF. The CDR3 nucleotides are TGTGCCAGCAGCCAAGATTGGGCAGGGGGTGAGGAGCAGTACTTC. The genes are TRBV4-2 and TRBJ2-7; 7 bases fit TRBD1. The CDR3 runs 15 residues. CDR1 is LGHNA and CDR2 is YNFKEQ in the germline V gene. V trimming: 0 bases; J trimming: 7 bases; junction bases outside the gene matches: 9.

The chain uses TRBV7-9 and TRBJ2-7; the D is unclear. The V end was cut by 3 bases, the J end by 2 bases, with 8 bases between. This CDR3 is built from 13 residues. The germline V gene encodes CDR1 SEHNR and CDR2 FQNEAQ (reference sequence). The CDR3 DNA follows: TGTGCCAGCAGCTTTGTGGGCACCTACGAGCAGTACTTC. It encodes CASSFVGTYEQYF.

The rearrangement uses TRBV7-6 and TRBJ2-5; 11 positions agree with TRBD1. Germline-derived CDR1 and CDR2 are SGHVS and FNYEAQ. V was clipped by 4 bases and J by 5 bases; unmatched bases: 3. The CDR3 has 14 amino acids. The CDR3 protein is CASSWTGGRETQYF. The CDR3 nucleotides read TGTGCCAGCAGCTGGACAGGGGGCCGGGAGACCCAGTACTTC.

The rearrangement joins TRBV7-8 to TRBJ2-3; 12 bases line up with TRBD2. V lost 5 bases to trimming and J lost 4 bases; unmatched junction nucleotides: 7. Germline assignment: CDR1 SGHVS and CDR2 FQNEAQ. The CDR3 is made up of 16 amino acids. The CDR3 sequence is CASSTRLAGAADTQYF. For the CDR3, the DNA is TGTGCCAGCAGCACCCGACTAGCGGGAGCAGCAGATACGCAGTATTTT.

This rearrangement joins TRBV5-6 to TRBJ2-3; TRBD2 matches 14 bases. From germline, CDR1 is SGHDT and CDR2 YYEEEE. V gave up 0 bases and J gave up 6 bases; unmatched junction bases: 6. The CDR3 has 17 residues. The CDR3 sequence is CASSLGTTSGRADTQYF. CDR3 DNA sequence: TGTGCCAGCAGCTTGGGGACGACTAGCGGGAGGGCCGATACGCAGTATTTT.